The 31 T cell receptor beta chains listed next were all sequenced from one sample in a study of a mutant IDH1 vaccine in newly diagnosed glioma. Time point meaning: week 35, safety follow-up. The content of each vaccine dose was 300 ug of mutant IDH1 20-mer peptide, and topical imiquimod accompanied it. These receptors lack a known antigen. Clones were read by immunoSEQ multiplex PCR, and TCRdb kept only the in-frame ones, dropping some. The sample carries tens of thousands of clones, roughly 80% recorded once. The material was PBMCs, obtained from a glioma patient whose treatment included an IDH1 peptide vaccine. Source of these receptors: a man in his forties or fifties with glioma.

V usage is TRBV9 and J usage is TRBJ1-2, with 7 bases identical to TRBD1. Germline CDR1 is SGDLS and CDR2 is YYNGEE. The CDR3 is 15 amino acids. Germline trimming cut 4 bases from V and 0 bases from J; bases unmatched to any gene: 6. This CDR3 is CASSPRGTANYGYTF. DNA for the CDR3: TGTGCCAGCAGCCCTCGCGGGACAGCTAACTATGGCTACACCTTC.

The J gene is TRBJ2-3, the V gene TRBV4-3; TRBD2 aligns across 8 bases. The CDR3 contains 16 residues. The V segment lost 1 base and the J segment 3 bases; nucleotides outside the gene matches: 6. Germline CDR1 reads LGHNA; CDR2 reads YSLEER. This CDR3 is CASSQVGPGGTDTQYF. CDR3 coding DNA: TGCGCCAGCAGCCAAGTGGGTCCGGGAGGGACAGATACGCAGTATTTT.

This chain joins TRBV29-1 and TRBJ2-3; unclear D gene. Trimming removed 4 bases from V and 8 bases from J, with 10 bases in between. Germline CDR1 SQVTM, CDR2 ANQGSEA. CDR3 size: 11 residues. DNA of the CDR3: TGCAGCGTTGTCGGTATCGGTACGCAGTATTTT. This translates into CSVVGIGTQYF.

The V and J genes are TRBV6-5 and TRBJ2-2, with D maybe TRBD1 (5 bases). In germline, CDR1 is MNHEY, CDR2 SVGAGI. Trimming shortened V by 0 bases and J by 6 bases, and 8 bases separated the two germline ends. This CDR3 is 14 amino acids long. CDR3 loop: CASSYSGVPGELFF. The CDR3 nucleotides are TGTGCCAGCAGTTACTCAGGGGTCCCCGGGGAGCTGTTTTTT.

The gene calls are TRBV7-9 and TRBJ1-3; D not certain. Germline lookup yields CDR1 SEHNR and CDR2 FQNEAQ (reference sequence). Trimming shortened V by 0 bases and J by 3 bases, and 0 bases separated the two germline ends. The CDR3 has 12 amino acids. Here the CDR3 reads CASSLAGNTIYF. CDR3 sequence (DNA): TGTGCCAGCAGCTTAGCTGGAAACACCATATATTTT.

The genes are TRBV10-3 and TRBJ1-1, with D possibly matching TRBD1 (5 bases). The CDR3 sequence is 14 residues long. V shed 2 bases and J shed 4 bases, with 11 bases lying between them. Germline V gene sequence: CDR1 ENHRY, CDR2 SYGVKD. The CDR3 bases are TGTGCCATCAGTGAGGGTGCGGGGCGCACTGAAGCTTTCTTT. This sequence encodes CAISEGAGRTEAFF.

The V and J genes are TRBV11-3 and TRBJ2-7; D tentatively fits TRBD1 or TRBD2 (5 bases each). The germline V gene has CDR1 SGHNT and CDR2 YENEEA. This CDR3 has 16 residues. V shed 6 bases and J shed 2 bases, with 20 bases lying between them. This CDR3 reads CASSWDELQGTYEQYF. The CDR3 nucleotides are TGTGCCAGCAGTTGGGACGAACTCCAAGGCACCTACGAGCAGTACTTC.

This chain connects TRBV6-5 to TRBJ1-6; D is unresolved. V was trimmed by 0 bases and J by 9 bases, leaving 6 bases between them. Germline loops: CDR1 MNHEY, CDR2 SVGAGI. The CDR3 consists of 13 residues. As DNA, the CDR3 is TGTGCCAGCAGTTACTCGGAAGTTTCACCCCTCCACTTT. This translates into CASSYSEVSPLHF.

V gene TRBV5-1 combines with J gene TRBJ1-5, with 8 nucleotides matching TRBD1. The germline V gene encodes CDR1 SGHRS and CDR2 YFSETQ. V dropped 7 bases and J dropped 4; count of bases not matched to a gene: 10. This CDR3 region has 15 residues. CDR3 in amino acids: CASAPTGGSNQPQHF. As DNA, the CDR3 is TGCGCCAGCGCTCCTACAGGGGGGTCAAATCAGCCCCAGCATTTT.

CDR3 in amino acids: CASSFQANTGELFF. DNA for the CDR3: TGTGCCAGCAGTTTTCAGGCGAACACCGGGGAGCTGTTTTTT. The rearrangement links TRBV27 to TRBJ2-2, with D uncertain. The length of the CDR3 is 14 residues. From germline, CDR1 is MNHEY and CDR2 SMNVEV (reference sequence). The V end lost 3 bases, the J end lost 0 bases, and 5 bases lay between the germline ends.

This chain links TRBV9 with TRBJ1-6; D gene unclear. CDR3 length: 14 residues. V lost 2 bases and J 5 bases, leaving 8 bases between the germline ends. Germline CDR1 SGDLS, CDR2 YYNGEE. As DNA, the CDR3 is TGTGCCAGCAGCGTCTTGGGGAATAATTCACCCCTCCACTTT. This gives the protein CASSVLGNNSPLHF.

The chain links TRBV19 to TRBJ1-5; 9 positions match TRBD1. Germline V lookup: CDR1 LNHDA, CDR2 SQIVND (reference sequence). The V segment lost 5 bases and the J segment 3 bases; nucleotides outside the gene matches: 5. The CDR3 length is 15 residues. The CDR3 sequence: CASSSGQGFNQPQHF. Written as DNA, the CDR3 is TGTGCCAGTAGTTCGGGACAGGGCTTCAATCAGCCCCAGCATTTT.

This clone was seen only once. The gene calls are TRBV6-5 and TRBJ2-3; D is tentatively TRBD1 or TRBD2 (5 bases each). Per germline, CDR1 MNHEY and CDR2 SVGAGI. Deletions cut 3 bases from V and 7 bases from J, with 11 bases between. The CDR3 has 13 residues. CDR3 coding DNA: TGTGCCAGCAGTTATAATGGGGGAAATACGCAGTATTTT. This encodes CASSYNGGNTQYF.

V gene TRBV7-2 combines with J gene TRBJ1-2, with D hard to call. The CDR3 is made up of 13 amino acids. Trimming stripped 1 base from V and 7 bases from J, with 10 bases between. CDR1 is SGHTA and CDR2 is FQGNSA in the germline V gene. The CDR3 loop reads CASSLVEAGGYTF. Here the CDR3 DNA reads TGTGCCAGCAGCTTAGTAGAGGCAGGTGGCTACACCTTC.

V and J are TRBV19 and TRBJ2-5; D is unresolved. The CDR3 runs to 14 residues. CDR1 is LNHDA and CDR2 is SQIVND in the germline V gene (reference sequence). Trimming left V 8 bases short and J 4 bases short, with 17 bases between. The CDR3 is CASAVKGRAETQYF. The CDR3 region has the DNA TGTGCCAGTGCCGTAAAGGGCCGTGCAGAGACCCAGTACTTC.

This CDR3 is CASSFMTSGSYNEQFF. CDR3 bases: TGCGCCAGCAGCTTCATGACTAGCGGCTCCTACAATGAGCAGTTCTTC. This sequence joins TRBV5-1 and TRBJ2-1; TRBD2 aligns across 9 bases. The germline gives CDR1 SGHRS, CDR2 YFSETQ. V lost 2 bases to trimming and J lost 0 bases; unmatched junction nucleotides: 3. The CDR3 totals 16 residues.

V gene TRBV4-2 combines with J gene TRBJ2-7; 8 bases line up with TRBD2. Germline CDR1 is LGHNA and CDR2 is YNFKEQ. There are 15 residues in the CDR3. Unmatched junction bases numbered 6, after V lost 0 bases and J lost 5 bases. The DNA of the CDR3 is TGTGCCAGCAGCCAAGAGGGGCTAGCGGGCCACGAGCAGTACTTC. Encoded protein: CASSQEGLAGHEQYF.

V is TRBV7-2 and J is TRBJ2-1; D uncertain. Germline CDR1 reads SGHTA; CDR2 reads FQGNSA. The CDR3 covers 12 residues. V lost 5 bases to trimming and J lost 3 bases, with 5 bases between them. The CDR3 region is CASSLDYNEQFF. The CDR3 nucleotides read TGTGCCAGCAGCCTCGACTACAATGAGCAGTTCTTC.

This chain joins TRBV30 and TRBJ2-5; D unresolved. This CDR3 is built from 14 residues. Germline V gene lookup returns CDR1 GTSNPN and CDR2 SVGIG (reference sequence). Trimming stripped 2 bases from V and 3 bases from J, with 13 bases between. The CDR3 bases are TGTGCCTGGAGTATTGGGAACCTAGAAGAGACCCAGTACTTC. Translating gives CAWSIGNLEETQYF.

The gene calls are TRBV30 and TRBJ2-7; maybe TRBD2 (5 bases). V was cut by 0 bases and J by 0 bases, with 15 bases left in between. From germline, CDR1 is GTSNPN and CDR2 SVGIG (reference sequence). This CDR3 has 16 residues. The CDR3 DNA sequence: TGTGCCTGGAGTGTAAGAGGGCAGCGCACCTCCTACGAGCAGTACTTC. Amino acids: CAWSVRGQRTSYEQYF.

Only a few counts were recorded for this clone. The V call is TRBV30, the J call TRBJ1-2, with a weak D call TRBD1 (6 bases). The CDR3 is 13 amino acids. The V gene's germline CDR1 is GTSNPN and CDR2 SVGIG (reference sequence). The ends were cut back, 7 bases at V and 8 bases at J, with 20 bases in the middle. CDR3 sequence: CASPTPGANGYTF. CDR3 in DNA: TGTGCCTCCCCCACGCCGGGGGCGAACGGCTACACCTTC.

CDR3 bases: TGTGCCACCTGTTCGACGGGTGGTAATGAAAAACTGTTTTTT. Translating it yields CATCSTGGNEKLFF. The genes are TRBV10-3 and TRBJ1-4; D not resolved. V lost 10 bases to trimming and J lost 4 bases, with 16 bases between them. The CDR3 runs 14 residues. Germline loops: CDR1 ENHRY, CDR2 SYGVKD.

The chain recombines TRBV6-5 with TRBJ1-2; 10 nucleotides match TRBD1. The CDR3 runs to 15 residues. The V gene end was trimmed by 2 bases and the J gene end by 4 bases; junction bases not matched to a gene: 4. Germline lookup yields CDR1 MNHEY and CDR2 SVGAGI. The CDR3 here is CASSYGTGARYGYTF. Here the CDR3 DNA reads TGTGCCAGCAGTTACGGGACAGGGGCCCGCTATGGCTACACCTTC.

The rearrangement uses TRBV4-3 and TRBJ2-2; no reliable D call. The ends were cut back, 1 base at V and 6 bases at J, with 12 bases in the middle. The CDR3 has 15 residues. The V gene's germline CDR1 is LGHNA and CDR2 YSLEER. This CDR3 is CASSQVYGIAGELFF. The CDR3 bases are TGCGCCAGCAGCCAAGTTTATGGAATTGCCGGGGAGCTGTTTTTT.

V is TRBV19 and J is TRBJ1-2; a weak D match, TRBD1 (5 bases). CDR1 and CDR2 from the germline V gene are LNHDA and SQIVND (reference sequence). The CDR3 extends over 16 amino acids. V was cut by 3 bases and J by 4 bases, with 18 bases left in between. CDR3 DNA: TGTGCCAGTAGTATGTTTCGCGGGGGGAGTGGCTATGGCTACACCTTC. This gives the protein CASSMFRGGSGYGYTF.

This clone appeared a single time. The chain carries TRBV19 and TRBJ1-5; maybe TRBD1 (5 bases). In germline, CDR1 is LNHDA, CDR2 SQIVND (reference sequence). CDR3 length: 13 residues. Trimming cost V 8 bases and J 4 bases, with 12 bases left between them. This CDR3 is CASHLGGNQPQHF. CDR3 bases: TGTGCCAGTCATCTGGGGGGTAATCAGCCCCAGCATTTT.

The chain has TRBV5-1 and TRBJ2-1; weak D call: TRBD2 (6 bases). Trimming took 4 bases from V and 9 from J, leaving 17 bases between them. Per germline, CDR1 SGHRS and CDR2 YFSETQ. The CDR3 totals 14 residues. The CDR3 loop is CASSPTVGSSEQFF. The CDR3 nucleotides are TGCGCCAGCAGCCCTACGGTCGGGAGTTCTGAGCAGTTCTTC.

V gene TRBV5-1 combines with J gene TRBJ2-1; D is undetermined. CDR3 length: 15 amino acids. Looked up from germline, CDR1 is SGHRS and CDR2 is YFSETQ. Trimming left V 0 bases short and J 4 bases short, with 11 bases between. The CDR3 region has the DNA TGCGCCAGCAGCTTGGAACAGCCGACATACAATGAGCAGTTCTTC. Its protein is CASSLEQPTYNEQFF.

Only one count was recorded for this clone. V usage is TRBV6-6 and J usage is TRBJ1-5; D might be TRBD1 (5 bases). Germline V gene sequence: CDR1 MNHNY, CDR2 SVGAGI (reference sequence). The CDR3 has 15 amino acids. V gave up 8 bases and J gave up 5 bases, with 19 bases separating them. The CDR3 sequence: CASSGGRERDQPQHF. The CDR3 coding sequence is TGTGCCAGCTCCGGAGGCAGGGAGAGGGATCAGCCCCAGCATTTT.

For the CDR3, the DNA is TGCACCAGCAGCCAAGATGACCAGGGAAAGTCACCCCTCCACTTT. Protein product: CTSSQDDQGKSPLHF. The chain uses TRBV1 and TRBJ1-6; the tabulated D call, TRBD1, remains unverified against the DNA. TRBV1 is classified as a pseudogene. This CDR3 spans 15 amino acids.

This clone was seen once. The chain links TRBV25-1 to TRBJ1-1; 8 positions match TRBD1. The junction had 4 bases not matched to a gene; V was cut back by 6 bases and J by 1 base. CDR3 size: 14 residues. Germline CDR1 reads MGHDK; CDR2 reads SYGVNS. The CDR3 reads CASRGQATNTEAFF. The CDR3 DNA reads as TGTGCCAGCAGGGGACAGGCTACGAACACTGAAGCTTTCTTT.